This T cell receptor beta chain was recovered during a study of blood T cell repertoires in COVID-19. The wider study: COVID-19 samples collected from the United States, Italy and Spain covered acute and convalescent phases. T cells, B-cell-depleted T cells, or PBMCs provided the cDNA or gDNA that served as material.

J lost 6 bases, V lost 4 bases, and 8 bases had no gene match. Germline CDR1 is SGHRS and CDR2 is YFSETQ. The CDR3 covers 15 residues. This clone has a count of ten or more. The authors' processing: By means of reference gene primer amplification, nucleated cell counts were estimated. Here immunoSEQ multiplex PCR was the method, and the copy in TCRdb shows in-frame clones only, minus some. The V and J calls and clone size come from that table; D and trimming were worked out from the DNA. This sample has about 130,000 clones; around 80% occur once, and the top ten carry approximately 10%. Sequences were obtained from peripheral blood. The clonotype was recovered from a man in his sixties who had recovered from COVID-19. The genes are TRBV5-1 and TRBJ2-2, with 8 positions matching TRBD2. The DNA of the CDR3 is TGCGCCAGCAGCCCCGATCCGGGACTAGCCGGGGAGCTGTTTTTT. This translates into CASSPDPGLAGELFF.